The TCR beta chain described here comes from a study of cytomegalovirus exposure and HLA in healthy donors. V lost 3 bases and J lost 7; bases outside the gene matches: 3. Germline V gene sequence: CDR1 MNHEY, CDR2 SMNVEV (reference sequence). This CDR3 contains 13 residues. PCR used 60 Vbeta primers and 13 Jbeta primers. Sequencing used immunoSEQ multiplex PCR; TCRdb keeps in-frame clones, though not all of them. The data hold 150,000 to 200,000 clones, with about 80% observed a single time. Sequences were obtained from PBMCs. The clonotype was recovered from a woman between 45 and 65 years old in good health and CMV-seronegative. J is TRBJ1-1 and V is TRBV27, with TRBD1 identical over 9 bases. CDR3: CASSFSTGGEAFF. CDR3 in DNA: TGTGCCAGCAGTTTCTCGACAGGGGGTGAAGCTTTCTTT.